The next 25 T cell receptor beta chains were all read from a single sample in a study of blood T cell repertoires in COVID-19. This table comes from immunoSEQ multiplex PCR, and its TCRdb copy is limited to in-frame clones, with some not included. The sample yields some 74,000 clones, 70% to 80% seen once. The sample was peripheral blood. The receptors derive from a human donor in a cohort sampled during active COVID-19.

The chain links TRBV6-5 to TRBJ2-7, with TRBD2 matching over 10 bases. Trimming took 0 bases from V and 4 from J; bases not matched to a gene: 0. The CDR3 loop spans 14 amino acids. The germline V gene encodes CDR1 MNHEY and CDR2 SVGAGI. The CDR3 DNA reads as TGTGCCAGCAGTTACTCGACTAGCGGGTACGAGCAGTACTTC. The encoded protein is CASSYSTSGYEQYF.

V usage is TRBV19 and J usage is TRBJ2-7; 8 nucleotides agree with TRBD2. The CDR3 is 15 residues long. The ends lost 10 bases at V and 7 bases at J; junction bases unmatched: 18. Germline lookup yields CDR1 LNHDA and CDR2 SQIVND (reference sequence). CDR3 protein: CANNQEWREEEEQYV. For the CDR3, the DNA is TGTGCCAATAACCAAGAGTGGCGGGAGGAGGAAGAGCAGTACGTC.

This clone was counted between two and nine times. The chain employs TRBV28 and TRBJ1-1, with a possible D match to TRBD1 (5 bases). This CDR3 comprises 14 residues. Trimming stripped 6 bases from V and 4 bases from J, with 15 bases between. Per the germline V gene, CDR1 is MDHEN and CDR2 is SYDVKM. Here the CDR3 reads CASRDGTGGTEAFF. The CDR3 DNA is TGTGCCAGCAGAGACGGGACGGGGGGCACTGAAGCTTTCTTT.

J is TRBJ2-1 and V is TRBV4-3; possibly TRBD2 for D (6 bases). The CDR3 has 14 residues. With 0 bases removed from V and 10 bases from J, the gap between germline ends came to 13 bases. Germline V lookup: CDR1 LGHNA, CDR2 YSLEER. CDR3 sequence reads: CASSQDRAGREQFF. DNA for the CDR3: TGCGCCAGCAGCCAAGATCGAGCGGGCCGCGAGCAGTTCTTC.

The genes are TRBV13 and TRBJ2-6; a possible D gene is TRBD2 (6 bases). V lost 5 bases and J lost 0, with 11 bases in between. Germline values: CDR1 PRHDT, CDR2 FYEKMQ (reference sequence). This CDR3 has 16 amino acids. This CDR3 reads CASSPGGVSGANVLTF. CDR3 bases: TGTGCCAGCAGCCCCGGGGGAGTCTCTGGGGCCAACGTCCTGACTTTC.

This clone was detected once. This chain connects TRBV6-5 to TRBJ2-7; 7 bases map to TRBD1. The CDR3 covers 13 residues. The germline V gene has CDR1 MNHEY and CDR2 SVGAGI. Trimming at V came to 7 bases and at J to 3 bases, leaving 6 bases not matched to a gene. The CDR3 spells CASNPTGSYEQYV. The DNA for the CDR3 is TGTGCCAGCAACCCGACAGGGAGCTACGAGCAGTACGTC.

The V call is TRBV3-1 (or the pseudogene TRBV3-2), the J call TRBJ2-1, with 9 bases matching TRBD2. This CDR3 comprises 15 residues. The V gene's germline CDR1 is LGHDT and CDR2 YNNKEL (reference sequence). V shed 1 base and J 5 bases; nucleotides not matched to a gene: 3. CDR3 protein: CASSQGLAENNEQFF. The CDR3 DNA is TGTGCCAGCAGCCAAGGACTAGCGGAGAACAATGAGCAGTTCTTC.

The rearrangement uses TRBV28 and TRBJ2-7, with D possibly matching TRBD1 (6 bases). The V end lost 6 bases, the J end lost 0 bases, and 9 bases lay between the germline ends. Germline V CDR1 and CDR2: MDHEN, SYDVKM. This CDR3 has 13 amino acids. CDR3 DNA sequence: TGTGCCAGCAGCCACAGGGACTCCTACGAGCAGTACTTC. This gives the protein CASSHRDSYEQYF. Drawing the rest from reference TRBV28 and TRBJ2-7, the complete variable domain is DVKVTQSSRYLVKRTGEKVFLECVQDMDHENMFWYRQDPGLGLRLIYFSYDVKMKEKGDIPEGYSVSREKKERFSLILESASTNQTSMYLCASSHRDSYEQYFGPGTRLTVT.

The J gene is TRBJ2-7, the V gene TRBV19; TRBD1 matches 9 bases. The CDR3 has 13 residues. Germline CDR1 is LNHDA and CDR2 is SQIVND (reference sequence). J was trimmed by 9 bases and V by 5 bases; bases with no gene match: 8. The CDR3 is CASSEGQGGTQYF. CDR3 coding DNA: TGTGCCAGTAGTGAGGGACAGGGTGGCACGCAGTACTTC. The full variable domain, in which reference TRBV19 and TRBJ2-7 provide the parts outside the CDR3, is DGGITQSPKYLFRKEGQNVTLSCEQNLNHDAMYWYRQDPGQGLRLIYYSQIVNDFQKGDIAEGYSVSREKKESFPLTVTSAQKNPTAFYLCASSEGQGGTQYFGPGTRLTVT.

This chain links TRBV5-1 with TRBJ1-1; 7 bases are a match to TRBD1. Germline trimming cut 6 bases from V and 4 bases from J; bases unmatched to any gene: 6. The CDR3 length is 13 residues. Germline CDR1 SGHRS, CDR2 YFSETQ. The CDR3, as DNA: TGCGCCAGCACTCCGGCAGGGGGCACTGAAGCTTTCTTT. This translates into CASTPAGGTEAFF.

This chain joins TRBV4-1 and TRBJ2-2; 8 bases are shared with TRBD1. The length of the CDR3 is 15 residues. The ends lost 3 bases at V and 3 bases at J; junction bases unmatched: 3. CDR1 and CDR2 (germline): MGHRA, YSYEKL. As DNA, the CDR3 is TGCGCCAGCAGCCAGAAGGACAGGGACACCGGGGAGCTGTTTTTT. The encoded protein is CASSQKDRDTGELFF.

The genes are TRBV9 and TRBJ2-5; no definite D call. The length of the CDR3 is 14 residues. The germline CDR1 and CDR2 sequences are SGDLS and YYNGEE. With 1 base removed from V and 1 base from J, the gap between germline ends came to 8 bases. The CDR3 region has the DNA TGTGCCAGCAGCGTATCCCCAGGCCAAGAGACCCAGTACTTC. Translating it yields CASSVSPGQETQYF.

The gene calls are TRBV4-2 and TRBJ1-5; the match to TRBD1 covers 7 bases. Germline-derived CDR1 and CDR2 are LGHNA and YNFKEQ. The CDR3 extends over 14 amino acids. V trimming: 3 bases; J trimming: 1 base; junction bases outside the gene matches: 0. The CDR3, as DNA: TGTGCCAGCAGCCAGGACAGGAGCAATCAGCCCCAGCATTTT. Protein sequence: CASSQDRSNQPQHF.

The chain couples TRBV11-3 to TRBJ2-1; 11 nucleotides agree with TRBD2. Trimming at V came to 4 bases and at J to 5 bases, leaving 7 bases not matched to a gene. This CDR3 is built from 16 residues. The germline CDR1 and CDR2 sequences are SGHNT and YENEEA. The CDR3 DNA reads as TGTGCCAGCAGCTCGCTTCTAGCGGGAGGTCACAATGAGCAGTTCTTC. It is translated as CASSSLLAGGHNEQFF. Full variable domain (outside the CDR3, taken from reference TRBV11-3 and TRBJ2-1): EAGVVQSPRYKIIEKKQPVAFWCNPISGHNTLYWYLQNLGQGPELLIRYENEEAVDDSQLPKDRFSAERLKGVDSTLKIQPAELGDSAVYLCASSSLLAGGHNEQFFGPGTRLTVL.

In nucleotides, the CDR3 is TGTGCCAGCAGCTTGGGAGTAAGCACAGATACGCAGTATTTT. Its translation is CASSLGVSTDTQYF. The chain combines TRBV7-2 with TRBJ2-3, with D perhaps matching TRBD2 (5 bases). This CDR3 has 14 amino acids. Germline CDR1 reads SGHTA; CDR2 reads FQGNSA. Trimming stripped 3 bases from V and 0 bases from J, with 7 bases between.

The chain uses TRBV29-1 and TRBJ2-3, with D tentatively TRBD2 (5 bases). The germline gives CDR1 SQVTM, CDR2 ANQGSEA. V gave up 7 bases and J gave up 0 bases, with 17 bases separating them. The CDR3 extends over 15 amino acids. The CDR3: CSASVGRSSTDTQYF. The DNA for the CDR3 is TGCAGCGCATCGGTTGGGAGATCTAGCACAGATACGCAGTATTTT.

J is TRBJ2-3 and V is TRBV9, with TRBD2 matching 11 bases. V was clipped by 4 bases and J by 6 bases; unmatched bases: 16. CDR1 is SGDLS and CDR2 is YYNGEE in the germline V gene. This CDR3 has 18 amino acids. This chain's CDR3 is CASSNSVGLAVVLDTQYF. CDR3 DNA sequence: TGTGCCAGCAGCAATAGTGTGGGACTAGCGGTAGTTTTGGATACGCAGTATTTT.

V gene TRBV18 combines with J gene TRBJ2-7, with D maybe TRBD2 (6 bases). This CDR3 region has 12 residues. Germline V CDR1 and CDR2: KGHSH, LQKENI. The V end was cut by 5 bases, the J end by 7 bases, with 12 bases between. The CDR3 region has the DNA TGTGCCAGCTCAAGGGGACTGGGAGAGCAGTACGTC. It translates to CASSRGLGEQYV.

This clone was seen a single time. The CDR3 sequence: CASSITGFGNTIYF. DNA for the CDR3: TGTGCCAGCAGTATAACAGGCTTTGGAAACACCATATATTTT. The rearrangement uses TRBV6-5 and TRBJ1-3; a possible D gene is TRBD1 (5 bases). The germline gives CDR1 MNHEY, CDR2 SVGAGI. With 5 bases removed from V and 3 bases from J, the gap between germline ends came to 11 bases. This CDR3 comprises 14 residues.

The J gene is TRBJ1-2, the V gene TRBV6-1; TRBD1 matches at 10 bases. The CDR3 is 16 residues long. Looked up from germline, CDR1 is MNHNS and CDR2 is SASEGT. The V segment lost 1 base and the J segment 4 bases; nucleotides outside the gene matches: 6. The CDR3 nucleotides read TGTGCCAGCAGTGAAGGAGGGACAGGGGTTCGCTATGGCTACACCTTC. It translates to CASSEGGTGVRYGYTF.

The chain couples TRBV7-2 to TRBJ2-3; D perhaps matches TRBD2 (6 bases). The CDR3 consists of 15 residues. Germline V lookup: CDR1 SGHTA, CDR2 FQGNSA. V was clipped by 4 bases and J by 6 bases, with 17 bases between them. The CDR3 region is CASSSPGPGGDTQYF. The CDR3 bases are TGTGCCAGCAGCTCCCCCGGCCCTGGAGGGGATACGCAGTATTTT.

CDR3 in DNA: TGTGCCAGCAGTGAGATTTCAGGGTTATCACGAGAAAAACTGTTTTTT. It codes for CASSEISGLSREKLFF. The J gene is TRBJ1-4, the V gene TRBV6-1; TRBD1 is a possible D gene (5 bases). The V gene lost 3 bases and the J gene lost 8 bases, with 19 bases spanning the gap. CDR1 is MNHNS and CDR2 is SASEGT in the germline V gene. The CDR3 extends over 16 amino acids.

V is TRBV6-5 and J is TRBJ2-5, with 10 bases that match TRBD2. The CDR3 consists of 15 residues. Germline loops: CDR1 MNHEY, CDR2 SVGAGI. V lost 7 bases to trimming and J lost 2 bases; unmatched junction nucleotides: 7. The CDR3 protein is CASTFSGGIQETQYF. The CDR3, as DNA: TGTGCCAGCACCTTTAGCGGGGGGATACAAGAGACCCAGTACTTC.

The chain carries TRBV5-1 and TRBJ1-5; D gene unclear. The CDR3 extends over 14 amino acids. Trimming removed 1 base from V and 5 bases from J, with 10 bases in between. From germline, CDR1 is SGHRS and CDR2 YFSETQ. CDR3 loop: CASSLRLGDQPQHF. Here the CDR3 DNA reads TGCGCCAGCAGCTTGAGGCTCGGGGATCAGCCCCAGCATTTT.

The CDR3 bases are TGTGCAAGTCGCACCCGGGACAGGGATTCCTACGAGCAGTACTTC. Its translation is CASRTRDRDSYEQYF. The V call is TRBV12-2, the J call TRBJ2-7; TRBD1 is taken as the D call from the table, unchecked against the DNA. TRBV12-2 is designated a pseudogene. CDR3 length: 15 residues.